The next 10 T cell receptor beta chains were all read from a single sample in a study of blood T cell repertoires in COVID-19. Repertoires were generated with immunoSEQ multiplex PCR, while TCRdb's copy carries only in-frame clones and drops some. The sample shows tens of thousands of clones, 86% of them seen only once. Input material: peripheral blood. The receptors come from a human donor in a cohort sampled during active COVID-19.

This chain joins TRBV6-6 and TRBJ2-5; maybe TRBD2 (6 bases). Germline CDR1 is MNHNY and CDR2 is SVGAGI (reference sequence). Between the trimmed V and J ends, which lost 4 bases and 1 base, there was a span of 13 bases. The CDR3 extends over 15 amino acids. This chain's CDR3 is CASSSPGRGQETQYF. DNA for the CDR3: TGTGCCAGCAGTTCCCCAGGGCGGGGCCAAGAGACCCAGTACTTC.

DNA of the CDR3: TGTGCCAGCAGCCAAGCCGGGACTAGCGGGAGATCAGAGCAGTACTTC. Its protein product is CASSQAGTSGRSEQYF. The chain employs TRBV4-2 and TRBJ2-7; the match to TRBD2 covers 14 bases. J was trimmed by 7 bases and V by 1 base; bases with no gene match: 6. CDR1 LGHNA and CDR2 YNFKEQ come from the germline V gene. CDR3 length: 16 residues.

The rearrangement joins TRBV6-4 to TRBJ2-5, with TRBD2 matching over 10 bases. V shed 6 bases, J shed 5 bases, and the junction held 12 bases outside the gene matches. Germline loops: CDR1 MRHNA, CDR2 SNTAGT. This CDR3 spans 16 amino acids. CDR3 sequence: CASRNGWGLARETQYF. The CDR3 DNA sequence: TGTGCCAGCAGGAACGGATGGGGACTAGCGCGGGAGACCCAGTACTTC.

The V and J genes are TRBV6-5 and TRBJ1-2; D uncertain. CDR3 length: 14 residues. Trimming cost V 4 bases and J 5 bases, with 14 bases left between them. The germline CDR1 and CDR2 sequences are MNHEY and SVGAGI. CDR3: CASSSSPVSYGYTF. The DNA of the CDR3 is TGTGCCAGCAGTTCCTCTCCCGTTTCTTATGGCTACACCTTC.

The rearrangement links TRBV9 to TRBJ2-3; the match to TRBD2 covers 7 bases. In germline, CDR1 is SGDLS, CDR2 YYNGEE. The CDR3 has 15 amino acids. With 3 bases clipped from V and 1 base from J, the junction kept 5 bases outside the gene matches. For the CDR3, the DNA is TGTGCCAGCAGCGCGCGGGAGACCGGCACAGATACGCAGTATTTT. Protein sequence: CASSARETGTDTQYF. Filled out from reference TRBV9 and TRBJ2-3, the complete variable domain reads DSGVTQTPKHLITATGQRVTLRCSPRSGDLSVYWYQQSLDQGLQFLIQYYNGEERAKGNILERFSAQQFPDLHSELNLSSLELGDSALYFCASSARETGTDTQYFGPGTRLTVL.

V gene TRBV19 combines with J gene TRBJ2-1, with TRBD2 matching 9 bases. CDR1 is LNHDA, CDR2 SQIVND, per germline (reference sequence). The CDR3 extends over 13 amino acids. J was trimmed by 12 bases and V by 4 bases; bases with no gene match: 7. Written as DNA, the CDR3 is TGTGCCAGTAGTACTAGCGGGGCGCTTGGGCAGTTCTTC. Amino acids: CASSTSGALGQFF.

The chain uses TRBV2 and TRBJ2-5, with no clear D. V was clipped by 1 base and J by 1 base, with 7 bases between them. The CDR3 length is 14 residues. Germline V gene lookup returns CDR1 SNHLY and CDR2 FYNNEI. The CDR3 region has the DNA TGTGCCAGCAGTGAAGTGGAGATCCAAGAGACCCAGTACTTC. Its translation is CASSEVEIQETQYF.

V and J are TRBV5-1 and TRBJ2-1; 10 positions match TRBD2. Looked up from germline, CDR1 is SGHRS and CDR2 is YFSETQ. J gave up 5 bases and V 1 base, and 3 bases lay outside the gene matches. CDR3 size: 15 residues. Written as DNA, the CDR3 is TGCGCCAGCAGCTTGAGACTAGCGGGTAACAATGAGCAGTTCTTC. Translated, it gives CASSLRLAGNNEQFF.

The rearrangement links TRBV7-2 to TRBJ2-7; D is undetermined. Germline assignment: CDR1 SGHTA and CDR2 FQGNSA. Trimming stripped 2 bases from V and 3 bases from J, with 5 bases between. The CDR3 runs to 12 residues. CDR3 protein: CASSLSGYEQYF. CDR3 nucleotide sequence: TGTGCCAGCAGCTTATCGGGCTACGAGCAGTACTTC.

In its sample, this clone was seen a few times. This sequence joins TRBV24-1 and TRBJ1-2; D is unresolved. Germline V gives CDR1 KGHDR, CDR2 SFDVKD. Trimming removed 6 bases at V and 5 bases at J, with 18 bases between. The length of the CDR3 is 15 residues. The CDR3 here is CATSRPQEVWYGYTF. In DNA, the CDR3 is TGTGCCACCAGTCGCCCCCAGGAGGTTTGGTATGGCTACACCTTC.